A selection of T cell receptor beta chains follows, all from one sample in a study of blood T cell repertoires in COVID-19. TCRdb keeps only in-frame clones here, not all; method: immunoSEQ multiplex PCR. This table holds hundreds of thousands of clones, more than 70% found once. The sample taken for sequencing was peripheral blood. The receptors were sampled from a woman at least 80 years old with acute or convalescent COVID-19. Each CDR3 is given with its conserved first and last residue. The D gene is left open where the match is weak. For some rows the clone size is stated as once, few or many, or as a class when expanded; others skip it.

CDR3 length	V gene	D gene	clone size	J gene	CDR3 protein	CDR3 DNA
15	TRBV6-5	TRBD1	.	TRBJ1-2	CASSRGQGRGYGYTF	TGTGCCAGCAGCAGAGGACAGGGTCGGGGCTATGGCTACACCTTC
16	TRBV3-1/TRBV3-2	TRBD1	.	TRBJ1-2	CASSQGSQDRAKGYTF	TGTGCCAGCAGCCAAGGATCACAAGACAGGGCTAAAGGCTACACCTTC
11	TRBV12-3/TRBV12-4	.	.	TRBJ1-1	CASSQRAQAFF	TGTGCCAGCAGCCAGAGGGCCCAAGCTTTCTTT
11	TRBV20-1	.	.	TRBJ1-1	CSAKRGTGAFF	TGCAGTGCCAAACGGGGGACCGGAGCTTTCTTT
16	TRBV19	TRBD1	once	TRBJ2-3	CASSRQGNVVGDTQYF	TGTGCCAGTAGCAGACAGGGTAATGTTGTCGGGGATACGCAGTATTTT
13	TRBV28	.	once	TRBJ1-6	CASSLFRNSPLHF	TGTGCCAGCAGTTTATTTCGGAATTCACCCCTCCACTTT
15	TRBV29-1	.	once	TRBJ1-3	CSVEDRAQGGGTIYF	TGCAGCGTTGAAGATCGGGCGCAAGGGGGGGGCACCATATATTTT
14	TRBV9	TRBD2	.	TRBJ2-3	CASRASGATDTQYF	TGTGCCAGCAGGGCTAGCGGGGCCACAGATACGCAGTATTTT
14	TRBV6-5	.	.	TRBJ2-1	CASSYRDSYNEQFF	TGTGCCAGCAGTTACCGGGACTCCTACAATGAGCAGTTCTTC
15	TRBV5-6	.	few	TRBJ1-2	CASSLGSGFPFGYTF	TGTGCCAGCAGCTTGGGTTCAGGTTTTCCGTTCGGCTACACCTTC
16	TRBV6-2/TRBV6-3	TRBD2	few	TRBJ2-1	CASSYPRGTSGNEQFF	TGTGCCAGCAGTTACCCCAGGGGGACTAGCGGCAATGAGCAGTTCTTC
13	TRBV3-1/TRBV3-2	.	.	TRBJ2-7	CASSPLSGHEQYF	TGTGCCAGCAGCCCGTTGAGTGGTCACGAGCAGTACTTC
15	TRBV19	TRBD1	few	TRBJ1-6	CASSWGDREASPLHF	TGTGCCAGTAGTTGGGGGGACAGGGAAGCATCACCCCTCCACTTT
15	TRBV28	.	.	TRBJ1-1	CASSLWQVENTEAFF	TGTGCCAGCAGTTTATGGCAGGTTGAGAACACTGAAGCTTTCTTT
12	TRBV30	.	.	TRBJ1-2	CAAEQAYYGYTF	TGTGCCGCCGAACAGGCCTACTATGGCTACACCTTC
14	TRBV6-5	TRBD1	.	TRBJ1-6	CANSRDSSNSPLHF	TGTGCCAACAGCCGGGACAGCTCGAATTCACCCCTCCACTTT
15	TRBV5-1	TRBD1	.	TRBJ2-7	CASSLGGTGPYEQYF	TGCGCCAGCAGCTTGGGCGGGACAGGACCCTACGAGCAGTACTTC
16	TRBV2	TRBD2	.	TRBJ2-2	CASRPGLAGGTGELFF	TGTGCCAGCAGACCGGGACTAGCGGGGGGTACCGGGGAGCTGTTTTTT
13	TRBV24-1	.	.	TRBJ1-5	CATGGVREGPQHF	TGTGCCACCGGGGGGGTTAGGGAGGGGCCCCAGCATTTT
15	TRBV7-3	TRBD1	.	TRBJ1-1	CASSLTGGLDTEAFF	TGTGCCAGCAGCTTAACAGGGGGCTTGGACACTGAAGCTTTCTTT
16	TRBV3-1/TRBV3-2	TRBD2	once	TRBJ2-7	CASSRQRLAGNYEQYF	TGTGCCAGCAGCCGACAGCGGCTAGCGGGTAACTACGAGCAGTACTTC
14	TRBV6-1	.	.	TRBJ1-4	CASSDSGGGEKLFF	TGTGCCAGCAGTGATTCCGGGGGAGGTGAAAAACTGTTTTTT